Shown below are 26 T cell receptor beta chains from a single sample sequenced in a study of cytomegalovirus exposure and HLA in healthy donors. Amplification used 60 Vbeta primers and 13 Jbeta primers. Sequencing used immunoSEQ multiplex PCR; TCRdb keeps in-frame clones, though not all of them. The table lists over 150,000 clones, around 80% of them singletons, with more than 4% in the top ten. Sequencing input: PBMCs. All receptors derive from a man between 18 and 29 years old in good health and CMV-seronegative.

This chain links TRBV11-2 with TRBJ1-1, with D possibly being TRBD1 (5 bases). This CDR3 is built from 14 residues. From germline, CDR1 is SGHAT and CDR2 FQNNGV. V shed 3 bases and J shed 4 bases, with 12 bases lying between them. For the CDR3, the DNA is TGTGCCAGCAGCTTGGGGGGGGGTTTCACTGAAGCTTTCTTT. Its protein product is CASSLGGGFTEAFF.

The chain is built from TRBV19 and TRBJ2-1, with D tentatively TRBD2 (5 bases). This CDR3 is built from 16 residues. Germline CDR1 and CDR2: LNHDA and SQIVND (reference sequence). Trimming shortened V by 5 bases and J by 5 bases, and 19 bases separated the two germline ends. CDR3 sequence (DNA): TGTGCCAGTAGTGTTTCAATTAGCGCACTCGACAATGAGCAGTTCTTC. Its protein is CASSVSISALDNEQFF.

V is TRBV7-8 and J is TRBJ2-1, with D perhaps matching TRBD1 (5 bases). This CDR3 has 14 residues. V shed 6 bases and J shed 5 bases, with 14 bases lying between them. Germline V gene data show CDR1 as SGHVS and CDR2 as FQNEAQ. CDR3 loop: CASSSIQGHNEQFF. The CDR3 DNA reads TGTGCCAGCAGTTCCATTCAGGGCCACAATGAGCAGTTCTTC. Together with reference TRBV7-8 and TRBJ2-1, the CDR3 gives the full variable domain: GAGVSQSPRYKVAKRGQDVALRCDPISGHVSLFWYQQALGQGPEFLTYFQNEAQLDKSGLPSDRFFAERPEGSVSTLKIQRTQQEDSAVYLCASSSIQGHNEQFFGPGTRLTVL.

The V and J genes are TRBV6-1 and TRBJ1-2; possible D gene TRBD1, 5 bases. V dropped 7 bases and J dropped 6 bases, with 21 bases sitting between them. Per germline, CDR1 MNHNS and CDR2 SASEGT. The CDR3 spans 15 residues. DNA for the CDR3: TGTGCCAGCACCCAACAAGGCTGGGGGGGGGATGGCTACACCTTC. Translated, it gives CASTQQGWGGDGYTF.

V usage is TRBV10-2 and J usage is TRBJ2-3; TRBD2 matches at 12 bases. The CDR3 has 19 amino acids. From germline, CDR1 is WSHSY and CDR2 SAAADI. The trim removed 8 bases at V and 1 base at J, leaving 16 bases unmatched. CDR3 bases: TGCGCCAGCGCAATACAAAGGACTAGCGGGATTGGCCGCACAGATACGCAGTATTTT. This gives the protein CASAIQRTSGIGRTDTQYF.

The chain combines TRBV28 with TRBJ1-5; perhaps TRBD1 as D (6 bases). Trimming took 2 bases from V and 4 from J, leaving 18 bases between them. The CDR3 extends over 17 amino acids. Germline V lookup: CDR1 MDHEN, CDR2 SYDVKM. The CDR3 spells CASSLSGWGGANQPQHF. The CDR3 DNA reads TGTGCCAGCAGTTTAAGCGGATGGGGGGGCGCGAATCAGCCCCAGCATTTT.

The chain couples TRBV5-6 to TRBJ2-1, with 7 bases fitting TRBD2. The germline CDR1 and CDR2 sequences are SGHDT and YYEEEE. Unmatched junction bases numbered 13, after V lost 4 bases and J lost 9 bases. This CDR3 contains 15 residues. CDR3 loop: CASSLAPRGLSEQFF. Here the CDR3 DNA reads TGTGCCAGCAGCCTTGCCCCGCGGGGGTTGAGTGAGCAGTTCTTC.

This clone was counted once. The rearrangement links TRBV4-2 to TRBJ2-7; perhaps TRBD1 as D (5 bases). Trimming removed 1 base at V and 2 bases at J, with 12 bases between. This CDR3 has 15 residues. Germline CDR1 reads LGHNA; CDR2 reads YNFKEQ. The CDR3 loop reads CASSQVDKGPYEQYF. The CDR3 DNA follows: TGTGCCAGCAGCCAAGTGGACAAAGGGCCCTACGAGCAGTACTTC.

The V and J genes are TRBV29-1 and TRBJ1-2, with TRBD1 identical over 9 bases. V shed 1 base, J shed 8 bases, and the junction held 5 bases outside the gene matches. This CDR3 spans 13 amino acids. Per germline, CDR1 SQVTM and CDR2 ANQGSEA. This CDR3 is CSVEGTGETGYTF. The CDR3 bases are TGCAGCGTTGAAGGGACAGGGGAAACGGGCTACACCTTC.

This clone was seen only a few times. The CDR3 spells CATHVSAGFGAFF. The DNA of the CDR3 is TGTGCCACTCACGTTAGCGCGGGGTTTGGAGCTTTCTTT. V and J are TRBV10-3 and TRBJ1-1, with D unclear. The V gene lost 10 bases and the J gene lost 10 bases, with 22 bases spanning the gap. This CDR3 comprises 13 residues. Germline V gene lookup returns CDR1 ENHRY and CDR2 SYGVKD.

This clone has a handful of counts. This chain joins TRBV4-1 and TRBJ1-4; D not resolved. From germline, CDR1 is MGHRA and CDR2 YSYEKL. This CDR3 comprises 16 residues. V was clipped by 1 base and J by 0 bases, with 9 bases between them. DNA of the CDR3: TGCGCCAGCAGCCAAGGTAAAACTGCAACTAATGAAAAACTGTTTTTT. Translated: CASSQGKTATNEKLFF.

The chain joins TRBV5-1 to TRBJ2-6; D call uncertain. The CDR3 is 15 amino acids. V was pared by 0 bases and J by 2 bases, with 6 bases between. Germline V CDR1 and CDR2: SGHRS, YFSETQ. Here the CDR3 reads CASSLEQTGANVLTF. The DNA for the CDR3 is TGCGCCAGCAGCTTGGAACAGACTGGGGCCAACGTCCTGACTTTC.

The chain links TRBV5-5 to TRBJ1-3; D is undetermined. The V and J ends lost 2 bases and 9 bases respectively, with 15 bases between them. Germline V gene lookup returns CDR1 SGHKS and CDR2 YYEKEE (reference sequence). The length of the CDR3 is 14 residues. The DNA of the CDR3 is TGTGCCAGCAGCTTAGGAGCGGTGTACGGCACCATATATTTT. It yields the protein CASSLGAVYGTIYF. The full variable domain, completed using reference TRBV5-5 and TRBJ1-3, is DAGVTQSPTHLIKTRGQQVTLRCSPISGHKSVSWYQQVLGQGPQFIFQYYEKEERGRGNFPDRFSARQFPNYSSELNVNALLLGDSALYLCASSLGAVYGTIYFGEGSWLTVV.

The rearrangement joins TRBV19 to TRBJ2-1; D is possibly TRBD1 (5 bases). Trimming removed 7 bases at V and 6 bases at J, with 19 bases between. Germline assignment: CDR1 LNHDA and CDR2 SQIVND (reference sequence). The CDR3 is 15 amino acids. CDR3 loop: CASIQGGSRRNEQFF. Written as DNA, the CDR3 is TGTGCCAGTATCCAGGGTGGTAGCCGGCGCAATGAGCAGTTCTTC.

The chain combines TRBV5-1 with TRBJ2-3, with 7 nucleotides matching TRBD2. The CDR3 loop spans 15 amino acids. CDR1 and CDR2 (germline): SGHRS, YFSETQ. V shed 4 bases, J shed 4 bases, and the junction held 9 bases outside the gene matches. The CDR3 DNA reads TGCGCCAGCAGCCTGGGGGGAGGGATATCAGATACGCAGTATTTT. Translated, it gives CASSLGGGISDTQYF.

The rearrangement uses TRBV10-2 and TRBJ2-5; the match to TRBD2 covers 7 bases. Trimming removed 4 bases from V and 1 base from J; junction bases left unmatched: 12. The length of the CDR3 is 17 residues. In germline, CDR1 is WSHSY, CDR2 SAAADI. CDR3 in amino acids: CASSVWEGRKVQETQYF. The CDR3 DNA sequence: TGCGCCAGCAGTGTTTGGGAGGGACGCAAGGTCCAAGAGACCCAGTACTTC.

Written as DNA, the CDR3 is TGTGCCAGCAGTTTAGAACAGGCCGGCGAGCAGTACTTC. As protein: CASSLEQAGEQYF. V and J are TRBV27 and TRBJ2-7; D is perhaps TRBD1 (5 bases). Trimming stripped 2 bases from V and 6 bases from J, with 11 bases between. The CDR3 spans 13 residues. Germline loops: CDR1 MNHEY, CDR2 SMNVEV (reference sequence).

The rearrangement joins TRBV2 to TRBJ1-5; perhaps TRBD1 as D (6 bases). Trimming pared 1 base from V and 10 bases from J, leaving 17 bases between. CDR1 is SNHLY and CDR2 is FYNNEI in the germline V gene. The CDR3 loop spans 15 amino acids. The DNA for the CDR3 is TGTGCCAGCAGTGAAGAGTGGAGGGGGGGACTACCCCAGCATTTT. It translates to CASSEEWRGGLPQHF.

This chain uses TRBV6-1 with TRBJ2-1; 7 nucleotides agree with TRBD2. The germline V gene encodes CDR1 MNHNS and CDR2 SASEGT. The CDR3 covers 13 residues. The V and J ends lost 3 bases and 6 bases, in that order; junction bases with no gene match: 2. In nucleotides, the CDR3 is TGTGCCAGCAGTGAGCGGGGGACCAATGAGCAGTTCTTC. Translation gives CASSERGTNEQFF.

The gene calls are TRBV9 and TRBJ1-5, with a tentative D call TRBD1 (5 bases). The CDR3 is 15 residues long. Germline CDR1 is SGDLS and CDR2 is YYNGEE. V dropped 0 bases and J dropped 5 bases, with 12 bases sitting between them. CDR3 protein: CASSVEAGLDQPQHF. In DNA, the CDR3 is TGTGCCAGCAGCGTAGAGGCAGGGTTGGATCAGCCCCAGCATTTT. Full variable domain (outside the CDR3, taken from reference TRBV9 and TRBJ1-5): DSGVTQTPKHLITATGQRVTLRCSPRSGDLSVYWYQQSLDQGLQFLIQYYNGEERAKGNILERFSAQQFPDLHSELNLSSLELGDSALYFCASSVEAGLDQPQHFGDGTRLSIL.

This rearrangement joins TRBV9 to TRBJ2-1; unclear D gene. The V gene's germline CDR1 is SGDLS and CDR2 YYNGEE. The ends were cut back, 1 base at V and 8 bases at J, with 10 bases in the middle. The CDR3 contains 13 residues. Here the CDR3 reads CASSVMVSDEQFF. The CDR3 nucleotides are TGTGCCAGCAGCGTAATGGTCAGCGATGAGCAGTTCTTC. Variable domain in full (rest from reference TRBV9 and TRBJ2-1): DSGVTQTPKHLITATGQRVTLRCSPRSGDLSVYWYQQSLDQGLQFLIQYYNGEERAKGNILERFSAQQFPDLHSELNLSSLELGDSALYFCASSVMVSDEQFFGPGTRLTVL.

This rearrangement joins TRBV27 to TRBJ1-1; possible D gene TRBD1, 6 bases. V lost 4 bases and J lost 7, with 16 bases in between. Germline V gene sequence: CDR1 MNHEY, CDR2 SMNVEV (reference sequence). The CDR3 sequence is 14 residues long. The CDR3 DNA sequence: TGTGCCAGCAGTTCTATCCCGGGACAAATTGAAGCTTTCTTT. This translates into CASSSIPGQIEAFF.

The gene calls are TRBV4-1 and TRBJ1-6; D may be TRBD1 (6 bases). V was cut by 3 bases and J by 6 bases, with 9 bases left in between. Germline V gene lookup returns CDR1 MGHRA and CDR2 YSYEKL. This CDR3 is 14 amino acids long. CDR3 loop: CASSQWGLNSPLHF. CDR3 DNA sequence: TGCGCCAGCAGCCAGTGGGGGCTTAATTCACCCCTCCACTTT.

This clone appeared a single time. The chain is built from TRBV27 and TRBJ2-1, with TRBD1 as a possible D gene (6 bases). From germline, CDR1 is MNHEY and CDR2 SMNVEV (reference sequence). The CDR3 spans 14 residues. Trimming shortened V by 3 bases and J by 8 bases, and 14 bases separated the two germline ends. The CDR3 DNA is TGTGCCAGCAGTTTGCGACCAGGGGTCCATGAGCAGTTCTTC. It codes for CASSLRPGVHEQFF.

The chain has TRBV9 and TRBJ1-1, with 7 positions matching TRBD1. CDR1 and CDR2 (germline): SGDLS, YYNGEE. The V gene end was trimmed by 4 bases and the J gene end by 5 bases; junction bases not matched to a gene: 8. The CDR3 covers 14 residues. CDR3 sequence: CASSPHRGATEAFF. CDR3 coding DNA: TGTGCCAGCAGCCCCCACAGGGGAGCGACTGAAGCTTTCTTT.

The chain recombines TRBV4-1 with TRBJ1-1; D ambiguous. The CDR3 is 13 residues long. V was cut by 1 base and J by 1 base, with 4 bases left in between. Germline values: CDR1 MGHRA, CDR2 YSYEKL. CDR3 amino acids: CASSQAQNTEAFF. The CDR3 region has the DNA TGCGCCAGCAGCCAAGCCCAGAACACTGAAGCTTTCTTT.